This is a list of T cell receptor beta chains from one sample in a study of early T cells in non-severe SARS-CoV-2 infection. TCRdb called the 5' RACE reads again in MiXCR, with one record for every CDR3 protein. The top ten clones hold around 21% of a sample with some 61,000 distinct CDR3 sequences, about a tenth of them seen once. The sample was whole blood. The receptors were gathered from an adult who was a healthcare worker with PCR-confirmed SARS-CoV-2 infection or an uninfected control (not recorded which). Each CDR3 is given with its conserved first and last residue. The D gene is left open where the match is weak. Only part of the rows carry a size: once, few, many, or a class if the clone is expanded.

j_gene	d_gene	v_gene	abundance	CDR3aa	CDR3nt
TRBJ2-6	NA	TRBV12-3/TRBV12-4	NA	CASRRGPGGLPGANVLTF	TGTGCCAGCCGCCGCGGTCCCGGGGGGCTCCCTGGGGCCAACGTCCTGACTTTC
TRBJ1-1	NA	TRBV13	few	CASSLREPEAFF	TGTGCCAGCAGCTTGCGGGAGCCCGAAGCTTTCTTT
TRBJ2-3	TRBD2	TRBV12-3/TRBV12-4	many	CASSYLAGSRPDTQYF	TGTGCCAGCAGTTACTTAGCGGGTTCCAGGCCAGATACGCAGTATTTT
TRBJ2-1	TRBD1	TRBV7-2	many	CASRTDRGSYNEQFF	TGTGCCAGCAGGACGGACAGGGGTTCCTACAATGAGCAGTTCTTC
TRBJ2-1	NA	TRBV7-9	many	CASNREINEQFF	TGTGCCAGCAACCGGGAGATCAATGAGCAGTTCTTC
TRBJ2-7	TRBD2	TRBV2	many	CASSDSGGISYEQYF	TGTGCCAGCAGTGATAGCGGGGGGATATCCTACGAGCAGTACTTC
TRBJ1-5	NA	TRBV7-9	many	CASSRGAGKSEPQHF	TGTGCCAGCAGCAGGGGGGCGGGGAAAAGCGAGCCCCAGCATTTT
TRBJ1-6	NA	TRBV19	few	CASSMTVRAGSPLHF	TGTGCCAGTAGTATGACCGTCAGGGCTGGTTCACCCCTCCACTTT
TRBJ2-5	TRBD2	TRBV5-1	few	CASSLASAGVQETQYF	TGCGCCAGCAGCTTGGCATCAGCGGGGGTACAAGAGACCCAGTACTTC
TRBJ2-2	NA	TRBV2	few	CASSEEANTGELFF	TGTGCCAGCAGTGAAGAGGCGAACACCGGGGAGCTGTTTTTT
TRBJ1-5	NA	TRBV30	NA	CAWEKNNQPQHF	TGTGCCTGGGAGAAGAATAATCAGCCCCAGCATTTT
TRBJ1-1	TRBD1	TRBV12-3/TRBV12-4	few	CASGQGLNTEAFF	TGTGCCAGCGGACAGGGGTTGAACACTGAAGCTTTCTTT
TRBJ2-1	NA	TRBV3-1	many	CASSPRGDEQFF	TGTGCCAGCAGCCCCCGCGGGGATGAGCAGTTCTTC
TRBJ2-1	NA	TRBV2	NA	CASSETVADSYNEQFF	TGTGCCAGCAGTGAGACCGTGGCGGACTCCTACAATGAGCAGTTCTTC
TRBJ1-5	NA	TRBV18	NA	CASSRADSNQPQHF	TGTGCCAGCTCAAGGGCGGACAGCAATCAGCCCCAGCATTTT
TRBJ1-2	TRBD1	TRBV7-8	NA	CASSPQGGNYGYTF	TGTGCCAGCAGCCCCCAGGGGGGGAACTATGGCTACACCTTC
TRBJ2-7	NA	TRBV15	few	CATSRTTEDPEQYF	TGTGCCACCAGCAGAACTACTGAAGACCCCGAGCAGTACTTC
TRBJ2-3	NA	TRBV5-4	NA	CASSSRLGKDTQYF	TGTGCCAGCAGCTCGCGACTAGGGAAAGATACGCAGTATTTT
TRBJ1-1	NA	TRBV10-1	few	CASRAGRSTEAFF	TGCGCCAGCAGGGCAGGGAGGTCGACTGAAGCTTTCTTT
TRBJ1-2	NA	TRBV7-9	many	CATVRQDYGYTF	TGTGCCACCGTCAGACAGGACTATGGCTACACCTTC
TRBJ2-3	TRBD2	TRBV7-3	many	CASSPIAGGRNTQYF	TGTGCCAGCAGCCCCATAGCGGGGGGGCGGAATACGCAGTATTTT
TRBJ1-2	NA	TRBV27	few	CASSLDREYGYTF	TGTGCCAGCAGTCTGGACAGAGAGTATGGCTACACCTTC
TRBJ2-5	TRBD1	TRBV5-1	NA	CASSPGQGKETQYF	TGCGCCAGCAGCCCGGGACAGGGCAAGGAGACCCAGTACTTC
TRBJ2-7	NA	TRBV6-2/TRBV6-3	few	CASSYYGGPYEQYF	TGTGCCAGCAGTTACTACGGGGGGCCCTACGAGCAGTACTTC
TRBJ2-7	NA	TRBV20-1	many	CSASSSYEQYF	TGCAGTGCTAGTAGCAGCTACGAGCAGTACTTC
TRBJ1-4	NA	TRBV6-6	NA	CASTRNEKLFF	TGTGCCAGCACTCGGAATGAAAAACTGTTTTTT
TRBJ1-1	TRBD1	TRBV30	few	CAWSAGTGFITEAFF	TGTGCCTGGAGTGCCGGGACAGGGTTTATTACTGAAGCTTTCTTT
TRBJ1-6	NA	TRBV19	few	CASREGSSYNSPLHF	TGTGCCAGTAGAGAGGGAAGCTCCTATAATTCACCCCTCCACTTT
TRBJ2-3	TRBD2	TRBV12-3/TRBV12-4	NA	CASSHSGGASTDTQYF	TGTGCCAGCAGCCATAGCGGGGGGGCTAGCACAGATACGCAGTATTTT
TRBJ1-2	NA	TRBV12-3/TRBV12-4	many	CASSLSDGLYGYTF	TGTGCCAGCAGTTTAAGCGACGGACTCTATGGCTACACCTTC
TRBJ1-1	NA	TRBV20-1	many	CSASKVTGNTEAFF	TGCAGTGCTAGCAAGGTAACGGGGAACACTGAAGCTTTCTTT
TRBJ1-6	TRBD1	TRBV6-6	few	CASSYSRQGDSPLHF	TGTGCCAGCAGTTACTCGAGGCAGGGGGACTCACCCCTCCACTTT
TRBJ2-3	TRBD2	TRBV4-1	many	CASSQRAGGPSADTQYF	TGCGCCAGCAGCCAAAGAGCGGGGGGGCCATCAGCCGATACGCAGTATTTT
TRBJ2-5	NA	TRBV14	NA	CASSQGRYYQETQYF	TGTGCCAGCAGCCAAGGGCGGTACTATCAAGAGACCCAGTACTTC
TRBJ2-1	NA	TRBV12-3/TRBV12-4	few	CASSSDFSRSYNEQFF	TGTGCCAGCAGTTCAGACTTTAGCCGCTCCTACAATGAGCAGTTCTTC
TRBJ1-1	NA	TRBV3-1	NA	CASSLGRAEAFF	TGTGCCAGCAGCCTTGGGCGCGCTGAAGCTTTCTTT
TRBJ2-5	TRBD2	TRBV20-1	NA	CSARDGSGVHQETQYF	TGCAGTGCTAGAGATGGGAGCGGGGTTCATCAAGAGACCCAGTACTTC
TRBJ2-5	TRBD2	TRBV12-5	few	CASGRGAETQYF	TGTGCGAGCGGGCGGGGGGCAGAGACCCAGTACTTC
TRBJ2-1	NA	TRBV5-1	many	CASSLDPPLQFF	TGCGCCAGCAGCTTGGACCCGCCGTTGCAGTTCTTC
TRBJ2-5	NA	TRBV14	few	CASSQGTVQETQYF	TGTGCCAGCAGCCAAGGGACAGTTCAAGAGACCCAGTACTTC
TRBJ1-2	NA	TRBV14	few	CASSQSGVGLF	TGTGCCAGCAGCCAAAGCGGCGTCGGCCTCTTC
TRBJ2-1	NA	TRBV7-9	few	CASSLVMSHWREGAEQFF	TGTGCCAGCAGCTTAGTAATGTCTCACTGGAGGGAAGGGGCTGAGCAGTTCTTC
TRBJ2-2	TRBD2	TRBV19	NA	CASRLAGGRTGELFF	TGTGCCAGTAGGCTAGCGGGGGGGCGAACCGGGGAGCTGTTTTTT
TRBJ2-5	NA	TRBV20-1	few	CSAGERGQETQYF	TGCAGTGCTGGGGAACGAGGCCAAGAGACCCAGTACTTC
TRBJ2-7	TRBD2	TRBV20-1	NA	CSARSSGPNSYEQYF	TGCAGTGCTAGATCTAGCGGACCAAACTCCTACGAGCAGTACTTC
TRBJ2-4	NA	TRBV20-1	NA	CSGHVPAKNIQYF	TGCAGTGGTCACGTCCCTGCCAAAAACATTCAGTACTTC
TRBJ2-5	NA	TRBV7-3	many	CASSSPGTFQETQYF	TGTGCCAGCAGCTCCCCCGGGACTTTTCAAGAGACCCAGTACTTC
TRBJ2-3	NA	TRBV12-3/TRBV12-4	NA	CAIGGEDTQYF	TGTGCCATCGGGGGCGAGGATACGCAGTATTTT
TRBJ2-4	TRBD1	TRBV7-9	NA	CASSPAGTVLGNIQYF	TGTGCCAGCAGCCCCGCTGGGACAGTCCTTGGAAACATTCAGTACTTC